These 27 T cell receptor beta chains were sequenced from one sample in a study of blood T cells in healthy people across ages. Combining a sample-barcoded 5' primer with a J-beta primer mix, a second PCR ran for roughly 7 to 11 cycles. TCRdb redid the calling of the 5' RACE reads with MiXCR, one entry per CDR3 protein. The table includes approximately 1,700,000 distinct CDR3 sequences, roughly 43% detected once. Sequenced sample: blood. These receptors were collected from a human donor in good health.

The V call is TRBV20-1, the J call TRBJ2-3; 7 bases fit TRBD2. V was pared by 1 base and J by 0 bases, with 4 bases of the junction left unmatched. CDR1 is DFQATT and CDR2 is SNEGSKA in the germline V gene (reference sequence). The CDR3 runs to 15 residues. The CDR3 DNA is TGCAGTGCTAGAGTGCGGGACTATAGCACAGATACGCAGTATTTT. Protein: CSARVRDYSTDTQYF.

The genes are TRBV9 and TRBJ2-6; D not resolved. V shed 4 bases and J shed 4 bases, with 15 bases lying between them. The CDR3 covers 16 residues. CDR1 is SGDLS, CDR2 YYNGEE, per germline. CDR3 sequence (DNA): TGTGCCAGCAGCCCCCCTACTCGGCCCGGGGCCAACGTCCTGACTTTC. Translated, it gives CASSPPTRPGANVLTF.

The chain recombines TRBV7-9 with TRBJ2-1; D possibly corresponds to TRBD2 (5 bases). The CDR3 runs 14 residues. Trimming took off 5 bases at V and 5 bases at J, with 13 bases between the two ends. The germline CDR1 and CDR2 sequences are SEHNR and FQNEAQ (reference sequence). The CDR3 sequence is CASSPASSHNEQFF. CDR3 DNA: TGTGCCAGCAGCCCCGCTAGCAGCCACAATGAGCAGTTCTTC. The full variable domain, with the rest looked up from reference TRBV7-9 and TRBJ2-1, is DTGVSQNPRHKITKRGQNVTFRCDPISEHNRLYWYRQTLGQGPEFLTYFQNEAQLEKSRLLSDRFSAERPKGSFSTLEIQRTEQGDSAMYLCASSPASSHNEQFFGPGTRLTVL.

This clonotype was picked up a small number of times. V usage is TRBV6-2 or TRBV6-3 and J usage is TRBJ2-7; no clear D gene. Germline-derived CDR1 and CDR2 are MNHEY and SVGEGT. The CDR3 has 14 amino acids. Trimming removed 6 bases at V and 6 bases at J, with 18 bases between. CDR3 nucleotides: TGTGCCAGCAGCCGACACGTCGACAACCTCGAGCAGTACTTC. This codes for CASSRHVDNLEQYF.

The chain recombines TRBV2 with TRBJ1-5; D unclear. The CDR3 has 14 residues. Germline assignment: CDR1 SNHLY and CDR2 FYNNEI. V was shortened by 5 bases and J by 6 bases, with 14 bases between the two germline ends. The CDR3 loop reads CASSPDRVSQPQHF. The CDR3 coding sequence is TGTGCCAGCAGTCCCGACCGAGTTAGTCAGCCCCAGCATTTT.

This clonotype came up once. The V call is TRBV5-1, the J call TRBJ1-2; D gene uncertain. Looked up from germline, CDR1 is SGHRS and CDR2 is YFSETQ. The CDR3 has 14 residues. Trimming cost V 4 bases and J 5 bases, with 15 bases left between them. The CDR3 DNA reads TGCGCCAGCAGCCCCGGGGTGACCGGGTATGGCTACACCTTC. Translating gives CASSPGVTGYGYTF.

This clonotype was seen a few times. The CDR3 sequence is CSARDSGLTDTQYF. The CDR3, as DNA: TGCAGTGCTAGGGATAGCGGTCTCACAGATACGCAGTATTTT. V gene TRBV20-1 combines with J gene TRBJ2-3, with a possible D match to TRBD2 (6 bases). V lost 3 bases and J 2 bases, leaving 12 bases between the germline ends. Germline CDR1 and CDR2: DFQATT and SNEGSKA (reference sequence). The CDR3 length is 14 residues.

The chain carries TRBV10-3 and TRBJ2-7, with TRBD2 matching 10 bases. The CDR3 spans 15 residues. The V gene's germline CDR1 is ENHRY and CDR2 SYGVKD. J gave up 5 bases and V 5 bases, and 9 bases lay outside the gene matches. In DNA form, the CDR3 reads TGTGCCATCAGTAAAGAAGCGGGGGGGCGTAACGAGCAGTACTTC. This codes for CAISKEAGGRNEQYF.

The chain joins TRBV12-3 or TRBV12-4 to TRBJ1-2, with D maybe TRBD1 (5 bases). The CDR3 covers 15 residues. V was clipped by 0 bases and J by 0 bases, with 8 bases between them. CDR3 nucleotides: TGTGCCAGCAGTTTAGCGGGACGCTCTAACTATGGCTACACCTTC. It codes for CASSLAGRSNYGYTF.

The CDR3 is CSADATGKQFF. DNA for the CDR3: TGCAGCGCCGACGCAACGGGGAAGCAGTTCTTC. The J gene is TRBJ2-1, the V gene TRBV29-1; TRBD2 is a possible D gene (5 bases). The CDR3 sequence is 11 residues long. CDR1 and CDR2 (germline): SQVTM, ANQGSEA. V shed 7 bases and J shed 11 bases, with 15 bases lying between them.

V is TRBV12-3 or TRBV12-4 and J is TRBJ1-1; D not resolved. V dropped 8 bases and J dropped 4 bases, with 14 bases sitting between them. The CDR3 is 13 amino acids. CDR3 amino acids: CASGVVVGTEAFF. The CDR3 DNA reads TGTGCCAGCGGGGTGGTGGTGGGCACTGAAGCTTTCTTT.

V and J are TRBV3-1 and TRBJ2-1; 10 nucleotides match TRBD2. The CDR3 has 15 amino acids. Germline V gene sequence: CDR1 LGHDT, CDR2 YNNKEL (reference sequence). The trim removed 4 bases at V and 4 bases at J, leaving 4 bases unmatched. CDR3 bases: TGTGCCAGCAGCCGAGTTAGCGGGGGGTACAATGAGCAGTTCTTC. This translates into CASSRVSGGYNEQFF.

With regard to this clonotype: This may be a read error: a much more frequent sequence differs by one nucleotide. This chain joins TRBV4-2 and TRBJ2-1; D is uncertain. Per germline, CDR1 LGHNA and CDR2 YNFKEQ. CDR3 size: 15 residues. The CDR3 sequence is CVSSPGHNSYNEQFF. The CDR3 coding sequence is TGTGTCAGCAGCCCTGGGCATAACTCCTACAATGAGCAGTTCTTC.

The chain uses TRBV4-3 and TRBJ1-2; D not certain. The length of the CDR3 is 17 residues. V lost 1 base, J lost 4 bases, and 19 bases lay in between. Germline V lookup: CDR1 LGHNA, CDR2 YSLEER. Here the CDR3 DNA reads TGCGCCAGCAGCCAAGGTTTAAGGGTCCGTTCCCTCTATGGCTACACCTTC. Residues: CASSQGLRVRSLYGYTF.

This clonotype was detected only a few times. This chain uses TRBV6-5 with TRBJ1-6, with a possible D match to TRBD1 (6 bases). The CDR3 totals 15 residues. Trimming took 0 bases from V and 8 from J, leaving 11 bases between them. The germline V gene encodes CDR1 MNHEY and CDR2 SVGAGI. The DNA for the CDR3 is TGTGCCAGCAGTTACTCGGGCAGGGGAGATTCACCCCTCCACTTT. Residues: CASSYSGRGDSPLHF.

This chain joins TRBV3-1 and TRBJ2-1, with D possibly being TRBD1 or TRBD2 (5 bases each). The V and J ends lost 4 bases and 4 bases respectively, with 14 bases between them. This CDR3 contains 15 residues. Germline lookup yields CDR1 LGHDT and CDR2 YNNKEL (reference sequence). Written as DNA, the CDR3 is TGTGCCAGCAGCCCCGCCATGGGGGTTTACAATGAGCAGTTCTTC. It is translated as CASSPAMGVYNEQFF.

This rearrangement joins TRBV6-5 to TRBJ1-1, with D hard to call. V lost 4 bases, J lost 0 bases, and 12 bases lay in between. Germline assignment: CDR1 MNHEY and CDR2 SVGAGI. This CDR3 region has 15 residues. The CDR3 DNA reads TGTGCCAGCAGTTCCCCGGGAGGAATGAACACTGAAGCTTTCTTT. Translation: CASSSPGGMNTEAFF.

The CDR3 bases are TGTGCCAGCAGTGACCAATTCAGGGGTAATGAAAAACTGTTTTTT. This codes for CASSDQFRGNEKLFF. The chain employs TRBV25-1 and TRBJ1-4; D may be TRBD1 (6 bases). This CDR3 has 15 residues. Trimming pared 3 bases from V and 4 bases from J, leaving 12 bases between. The germline gives CDR1 MGHDK, CDR2 SYGVNS.

This clonotype turned up a few times. The chain couples TRBV4-1 to TRBJ1-4, with a tentative D call TRBD1 (5 bases). The CDR3 extends over 16 amino acids. Trimming cost V 6 bases and J 2 bases, with 16 bases left between them. CDR1 is MGHRA, CDR2 YSYEKL, per germline. CDR3 DNA sequence: TGCGCCAGCAGGATGTGGAAGGGGCGGACTAATGAAAAACTGTTTTTT. Amino acid sequence: CASRMWKGRTNEKLFF.

V usage is TRBV12-3 or TRBV12-4 and J usage is TRBJ2-3, with TRBD1 matching 7 bases. The J segment lost 2 bases and the V segment lost 7 bases, leaving 6 bases of the junction unmatched. CDR3 length equals 14 residues. The CDR3 loop is CASTLGQYTDTQYF. DNA of the CDR3: TGTGCCAGCACCTTGGGACAGTACACAGATACGCAGTATTTT.

Only a few counts were recorded for this clonotype. The chain employs TRBV12-3 or TRBV12-4 and TRBJ2-5; tentative D call: TRBD2 (5 bases). This CDR3 region has 15 residues. V lost 4 bases and J 4 bases, leaving 16 bases between the germline ends. CDR3 in DNA: TGTGCCAGCAGTTCTCCGCCGTCCCGGGGAGAGACCCAGTACTTC. Translation gives CASSSPPSRGETQYF.

V is TRBV12-3 or TRBV12-4 and J is TRBJ1-2; D may be TRBD1 (6 bases). The CDR3 contains 13 residues. Trimming took 7 bases from V and 4 from J, leaving 13 bases between them. The CDR3 reads CASKDSFLYGYTF. CDR3 in DNA: TGTGCCAGCAAGGACAGTTTTCTCTATGGCTACACCTTC.

The J gene is TRBJ2-3, the V gene TRBV5-1; no reliable D call. Trimming removed 3 bases at V and 5 bases at J, with 13 bases between. CDR1 is SGHRS and CDR2 is YFSETQ in the germline V gene. This CDR3 spans 14 amino acids. The chain's CDR3 is CASSSEDPRDTQYF. CDR3 nucleotide sequence: TGCGCCAGCAGCTCCGAGGACCCGAGAGATACGCAGTATTTT.

V is TRBV12-3 or TRBV12-4 and J is TRBJ1-6; 7 bases are a match to TRBD1. V shed 4 bases and J 7 bases; nucleotides not matched to a gene: 10. This CDR3 is 16 amino acids long. CDR3 coding DNA: TGTGCCAGCAGTTCCCCAGGGGGATCCTCAAATTCACCCCTCCACTTT. It translates to CASSSPGGSSNSPLHF.

This clonotype was observed a few times. Compared with germline, one end of the junction differs, possibly owing to a read error. This chain links TRBV6-2 or TRBV6-3 with TRBJ2-5; 7 bases align to TRBD2. The CDR3 consists of 12 residues. The germline V gene encodes CDR1 MNHEY and CDR2 SVGEGT. CDR3 DNA: TGTACCAGCAGTGGGGGGGAGGAGACCCAGTACTTC. Translating it yields CTSSGGEETQYF.

This rearrangement joins TRBV7-9 to TRBJ2-7; weak D call: TRBD1 (7 bases). The CDR3 sequence is 17 residues long. Germline V gene lookup returns CDR1 SEHNR and CDR2 FQNEAQ (reference sequence). Trimming pared 5 bases from V and 2 bases from J, leaving 22 bases between. The CDR3: CASSPKSGRQGTYEQYF. In DNA form, the CDR3 reads TGTGCCAGCAGCCCGAAGTCCGGGAGACAGGGTACCTACGAGCAGTACTTC. The full variable domain, with the rest looked up from reference TRBV7-9 and TRBJ2-7, is DTGVSQNPRHKITKRGQNVTFRCDPISEHNRLYWYRQTLGQGPEFLTYFQNEAQLEKSRLLSDRFSAERPKGSFSTLEIQRTEQGDSAMYLCASSPKSGRQGTYEQYFGPGTRLTVT.

This clonotype was detected only a few times. One end of the junction does not line up with germline, which may come from a read error. V and J are TRBV15 and TRBJ2-6; D is ambiguous. The germline gives CDR1 LNHNV, CDR2 YYDKDF (reference sequence). The CDR3 runs 13 residues. CDR3 coding DNA: TGTGCCACCAGAGCGTCTGCGGCCAACGTCCTGACTTTC. Protein: CATRASAANVLTF.